A selection of T cell receptor beta chains follows, all from one sample in a study of Graves' ophthalmopathy and Graves' hyperthyroidism. TCRdb ran MiXCR on the multiplex PCR reads and lists one entry per CDR3 protein. Among 200,000 to 300,000 distinct CDR3 sequences, around 42% were seen once, and the ten largest hold roughly half. Sequenced material: peripheral blood. All receptors derive from an adult man with Graves' ophthalmopathy. CDR3s include the opening cysteine and the closing phenylalanine or tryptophan. A D gene is named only where the DNA matches it firmly. Some rows mark clone size as missing; the rest say once, few, many or name a class of expanded clone.

D gene,J gene,V gene,clone size,CDR3 DNA,CDR3 protein
NA,TRBJ1-5,TRBV25-1,many,TGTGCACTTAACAGGGACAATCAGCCCCAGCATTTT,CALNRDNQPQHF
NA,TRBJ1-2,TRBV10-3,many,TGTGCCATCAGAAAGGGGGATGGCTACACCTTC,CAIRKGDGYTF
NA,TRBJ2-7,TRBV7-6,few,TGTGCCAGCAGCGGGGGTCGGGGCAACATTTACGAGCAGTACTTC,CASSGGRGNIYEQYF
NA,TRBJ1-4,TRBV10-2,once,TGCGCCAGCAGTGATGGGGGGCGTTCAGCTGAAAAACTGTTTTTT,CASSDGGRSAEKLFF
NA,TRBJ2-5,TRBV12-3/TRBV12-4,few,TGTGCCAGCGGGACCACCGGCGGGGAGACCCAGTACTTC,CASGTTGGETQYF
TRBD1,TRBJ1-1,TRBV7-3,NA,TGTGCCAGCACCTTCAAGGACAGGGAAGACACTGAAGCTTTCTTT,CASTFKDREDTEAFF
TRBD2,TRBJ2-2,TRBV7-3,few,TGTGCCAGCAGCTCTAGCGGGAGGGGAACCGGGGAGCTGTTTTTT,CASSSSGRGTGELFF
TRBD1,TRBJ2-5,TRBV5-1,NA,TGCGCCAGCAGCCACGGGGACAGGGCCCAAGAGACCCAGTACTTC,CASSHGDRAQETQYF
NA,TRBJ2-5,TRBV9,many,TGTGCCAGCAGCCCCGGATCTATTCAAGAGACCCAGTACTTC,CASSPGSIQETQYF
TRBD2,TRBJ2-7,TRBV6-5,NA,TGTGCCAGCAGACCCGTGACTAGCGGGCTGGACGAGCAGTACTTC,CASRPVTSGLDEQYF
TRBD1,TRBJ1-2,TRBV19,few,TGTGCCAGTAGCCCAGGGGACAGGACCCTTGAGGGCTACACCTTC,CASSPGDRTLEGYTF
NA,TRBJ1-5,TRBV12-3/TRBV12-4,NA,TGTGCCAGCATCAAACAGGGATTAAACAATCAGCCCCAGCATTTT,CASIKQGLNNQPQHF
TRBD2,TRBJ2-5,TRBV5-1,NA,TGCGCCAGCAGCTTGGGCCCGGGACTAGCGGGAGGTATAGAGACCCAGTACTTC,CASSLGPGLAGGIETQYF
NA,TRBJ1-2,TRBV29-1,many,TGCAGCGTTTTAACCCAGGGTTACTATGGCTACACCTTC,CSVLTQGYYGYTF
NA,TRBJ1-1,TRBV6-2/TRBV6-3,few,TGTGCCAGCACCCAGGGAACTGAAGCTTTCTTT,CASTQGTEAFF
NA,TRBJ1-2,TRBV5-1,many,TGCGCCAGCCGAGGCGGGGAGTTCACCTTC,CASRGGEFTF
TRBD1,TRBJ2-3,TRBV7-3,NA,TGTGCCAGTGGCAGGGGGTTCTCAGATACGCAGTATTTT,CASGRGFSDTQYF
NA,TRBJ1-2,TRBV2,few,TGTGCCAGCAGTGAAGATCGGGGGATTGGCTACACCTTC,CASSEDRGIGYTF
NA,TRBJ1-5,TRBV7-9,few,TGTGCCAGCACCGACTGGGACCTCTTGGGCAATCAGCCCCAGCATTTT,CASTDWDLLGNQPQHF
NA,TRBJ1-5,TRBV20-1,NA,TGCAGTGCTAGTCATCCGGGGGCTGGCAATCAGCCCCAGCATTTT,CSASHPGAGNQPQHF
TRBD1,TRBJ1-1,TRBV3-1,NA,TGTGCCAGCACCGACAGGGCGGTGAACACTGAAGCTTTCTTT,CASTDRAVNTEAFF
NA,TRBJ1-6,TRBV9,NA,TGTGCCAGCAGCCCTGGACCGGCTGCTTGGGATTCACCCCTCCACTTT,CASSPGPAAWDSPLHF
NA,TRBJ2-5,TRBV5-5,few,TGTGCCAGCAGCGCCGGACAGCTGGAGACCCAGTACTTC,CASSAGQLETQYF
TRBD1,TRBJ1-6,TRBV7-9,NA,TGTGCCAGCAGCGATGCAGGGGGAATGAATTCACCCCTCCACTTT,CASSDAGGMNSPLHF
TRBD1,TRBJ1-2,TRBV7-8,NA,TGTGCCAGCAGTAAATACTCCGACAGGGGACGAGTCGGCTACACCTTC,CASSKYSDRGRVGYTF
NA,TRBJ1-2,TRBV7-9,few,TGTGCCAGCAGCCCCGGGACCGACCCGAGTGGCTACACCTTC,CASSPGTDPSGYTF
TRBD2,TRBJ2-2,TRBV20-1,NA,TGCAGTGCCAGAGACCCTAGCGGAAGAACCGGGGAGCTGTTTTTT,CSARDPSGRTGELFF
TRBD1,TRBJ2-6,TRBV5-1,few,TGCGCCAGCAGTCCCGGGACAGTTACTGGGGCCAACGTCCTGACTTTC,CASSPGTVTGANVLTF
NA,TRBJ2-5,TRBV7-2,many,TGTGCCAGCAGCTTGACCGAGGAGACCCAGTACTTC,CASSLTEETQYF
NA,TRBJ1-1,TRBV18,NA,TGTGCCAGCTCACCACCGGCGGGTCCGAGGACTGAAGCTTTCTTT,CASSPPAGPRTEAFF
NA,TRBJ2-7,TRBV10-3,NA,TGTGCCAGCAGTTTAAAGAGCTACGAGCAGTACTTC,CASSLKSYEQYF